This paragraph covers one T cell receptor (beta chain) sequence. Its specificity is unknown. This sample was taken from a study of lymphopenia after photon versus proton radiotherapy. Regarding the study as a whole: Relative stability marked proton patients; photon patients lost diversity and naive cells. Authors raise, but do not show, better survival with proton therapy. A bigger post-nadir fall in TCR diversity correlated inversely with survival time in deceased patients. Oligoclonal CD8+ Temra expansion after nadir drove photon patients' diversity drop.

Repertoires were generated with immunoSEQ multiplex PCR, while TCRdb's copy carries only in-frame clones and drops some. Of 65,000 to 85,000 clones in the sample, 85% to 95% were seen once. The receptor's source is a woman between 40 and 55 years old with cholangiocarcinoma. Sequencing used peripheral blood, obtained from a patient treated with photon-based radiotherapy.

This chain's CDR3 is CASSLKLAGGPEEQFF. In nucleotides, the CDR3 is TGTGCCAGCAGCTTAAAACTAGCGGGGGGGCCGGAGGAGCAGTTCTTC. The chain recombines TRBV11-2 with TRBJ2-1; 13 bases fit TRBD2. The germline CDR1 and CDR2 sequences are SGHAT and FQNNGV. Unmatched junction bases numbered 8, after V lost 2 bases and J lost 10 bases. This CDR3 is built from 16 residues.